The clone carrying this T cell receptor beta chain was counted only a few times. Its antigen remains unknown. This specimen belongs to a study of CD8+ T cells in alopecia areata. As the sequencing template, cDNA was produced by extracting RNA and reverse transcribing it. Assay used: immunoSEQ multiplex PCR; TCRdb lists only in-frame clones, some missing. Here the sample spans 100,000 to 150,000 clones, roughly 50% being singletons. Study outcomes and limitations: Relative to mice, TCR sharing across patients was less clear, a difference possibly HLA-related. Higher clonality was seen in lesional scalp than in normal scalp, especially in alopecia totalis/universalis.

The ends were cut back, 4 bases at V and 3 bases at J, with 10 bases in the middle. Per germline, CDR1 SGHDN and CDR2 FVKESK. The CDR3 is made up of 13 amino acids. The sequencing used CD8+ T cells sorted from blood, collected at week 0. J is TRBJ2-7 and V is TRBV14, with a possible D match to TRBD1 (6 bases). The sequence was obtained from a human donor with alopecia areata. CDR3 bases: TGTGCCAGCAGCCCTATGGACAGCTACGAGCAGTACTTC. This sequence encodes CASSPMDSYEQYF. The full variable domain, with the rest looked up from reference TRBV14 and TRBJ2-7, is EAGVTQFPSHSVIEKGQTVTLRCDPISGHDNLYWYRRVMGKEIKFLLHFVKESKQDESGMPNNRFLAERTGGTYSTLKVQPAELEDSGVYFCASSPMDSYEQYFGPGTRLTVT.